This T cell receptor beta chain was captured by sequencing in a study of T cell repertoires in cytomegalovirus infection. About the study: Recently described HLA-C-restricted plus well-studied HLA-B-restricted CMV epitopes were used. CMV infection and matching HLA type were both indicated by public TCR beta signatures.

The study's findings and limits: Dominant in the ex vivo response were TCR beta clonotypes restricted by HLA-C and specific for CMV. Summed frequency of shared TCR beta families picked out CMV carriers who also had the relevant HLA.

Using its own MiXCR run on the reads, TCRdb lists one record per CDR3 protein. The table shows approximately 730,000 distinct CDR3 sequences, with roughly 36% occurring only once. To note about this clonotype: Its cognate antigen is unknown.

The source was cultured PBMCs, collected from culture after CMV antigen stimulation. This receptor was identified in a human donor in good health (CMV status not recorded). Some clones in this sample may be carry-over from other donors' samples.

CDR3 sequence: CASSPTGPAAQPQHF. The CDR3 bases are TGTGCCAGCAGCCCGACAGGGCCCGCAGCCCAGCCCCAGCATTTT. The rearrangement links TRBV7-8 to TRBJ1-5; TRBD1 aligns across 7 bases. CDR3 length: 15 residues. Germline trimming cut 5 bases from V and 7 bases from J; bases unmatched to any gene: 11. CDR1 and CDR2 (germline): SGHVS, FQNEAQ. The complete variable domain, with remaining parts taken from reference TRBV7-8 and TRBJ1-5, reads GAGVSQSPRYKVAKRGQDVALRCDPISGHVSLFWYQQALGQGPEFLTYFQNEAQLDKSGLPSDRFFAERPEGSVSTLKIQRTQQEDSAVYLCASSPTGPAAQPQHFGDGTRLSIL.